This T cell receptor (beta chain) was identified during a study of CD8+ T cells in alopecia areata. On the study more broadly: Severity scoring for treated patients was based on the percentage of affected scalp area.

The V end lost 4 bases, the J end lost 6 bases, and 11 bases lay between the germline ends. The CDR3 extends over 12 amino acids. Germline CDR1 GTSNPN, CDR2 SVGIG (reference sequence). Treatment described: oral pan-JAK inhibitor, 5-10 mg twice daily. As the sequencing template, cDNA was produced by extracting RNA and reverse transcribing it. Clones were sequenced by immunoSEQ multiplex PCR, and TCRdb holds only the in-frame ones, with some missing. The sample holds about 180,000 clones; 58% are singletons and the top ten take roughly 17%. The clonotype comes from a human donor with alopecia areata. The genes are TRBV30 and TRBJ2-3; possibly TRBD1 for D (6 bases). Material: CD4+ T cells sorted from blood, obtained at roughly week 58, from a patient treated with tofacitinib. CDR3 residues: CAWNRAGDTQYF. The CDR3 DNA reads TGTGCCTGGAACAGGGCCGGGGATACGCAGTATTTT.